This TCR beta chain emerged from a study of control samples from healthy donors and cancer patients. Sequenced by immunoSEQ multiplex PCR; TCRdb stores in-frame clones only, minus some. The table shows 150,000 to 200,000 clones, with 91% occurring only once. The source of this sequence is a woman aged 35 to 49 in good health. The sample taken for sequencing was blood.

CDR3 protein: CASSLDATYEQYF. The CDR3 DNA follows: TGTGCCAGCAGCCTGGACGCTACCTACGAGCAGTACTTC. This chain links TRBV7-9 with TRBJ2-7; D is unclear. Between the trimmed V and J ends, which lost 5 bases and 2 bases, there was a span of 10 bases. Germline loops: CDR1 SEHNR, CDR2 FQNEAQ (reference sequence). There are 13 residues in the CDR3.